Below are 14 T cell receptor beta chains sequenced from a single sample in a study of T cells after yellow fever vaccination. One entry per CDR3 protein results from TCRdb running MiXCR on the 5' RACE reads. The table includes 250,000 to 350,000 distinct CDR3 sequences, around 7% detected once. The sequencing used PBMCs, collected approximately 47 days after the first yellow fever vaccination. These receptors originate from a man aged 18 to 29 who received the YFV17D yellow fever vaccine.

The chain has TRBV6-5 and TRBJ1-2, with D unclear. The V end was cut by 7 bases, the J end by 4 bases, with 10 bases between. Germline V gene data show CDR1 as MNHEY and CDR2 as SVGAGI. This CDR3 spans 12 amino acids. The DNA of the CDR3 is TGTGCCAGCATTGACACCACCTATGGCTACACCTTC. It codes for CASIDTTYGYTF.

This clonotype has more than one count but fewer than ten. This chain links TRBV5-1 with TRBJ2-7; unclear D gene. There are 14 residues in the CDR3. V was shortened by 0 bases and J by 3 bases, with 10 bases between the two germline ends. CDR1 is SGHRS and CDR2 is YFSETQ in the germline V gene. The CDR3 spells CASSLGSSDYEQYF. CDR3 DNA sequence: TGCGCCAGCAGCTTGGGCTCCTCCGACTACGAGCAGTACTTC. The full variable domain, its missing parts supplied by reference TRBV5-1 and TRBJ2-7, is KAGVTQTPRYLIKTRGQQVTLSCSPISGHRSVSWYQQTPGQGLQFLFEYFSETQRNKGNFPGRFSGRQFSNSRSEMNVSTLELGDSALYLCASSLGSSDYEQYFGPGTRLTVT.

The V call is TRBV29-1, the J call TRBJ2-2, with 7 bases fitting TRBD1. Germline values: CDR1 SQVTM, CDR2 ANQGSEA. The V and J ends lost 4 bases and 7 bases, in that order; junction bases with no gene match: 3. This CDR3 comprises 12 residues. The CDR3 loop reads CSVVRGSGELFF. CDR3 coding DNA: TGCAGCGTTGTCAGGGGGAGCGGGGAGCTGTTTTTT.

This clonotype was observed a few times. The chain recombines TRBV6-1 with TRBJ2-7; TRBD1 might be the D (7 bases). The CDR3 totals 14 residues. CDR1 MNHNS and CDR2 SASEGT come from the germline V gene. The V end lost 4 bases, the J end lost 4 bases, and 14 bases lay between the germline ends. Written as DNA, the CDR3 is TGTGCCAGCAGTGCTGCGGGACAGCTGTACGAGCAGTACTTC. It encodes CASSAAGQLYEQYF.

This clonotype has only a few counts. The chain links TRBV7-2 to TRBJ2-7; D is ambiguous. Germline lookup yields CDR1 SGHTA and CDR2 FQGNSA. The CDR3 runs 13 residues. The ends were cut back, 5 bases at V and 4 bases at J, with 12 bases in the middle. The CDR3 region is CASSPVVGYEQYF. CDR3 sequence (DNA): TGTGCCAGCAGCCCGGTAGTGGGATACGAGCAGTACTTC.

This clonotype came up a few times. Written as DNA, the CDR3 is TGTGCCTGGAGTGTTCTGGCGGGGGGCCTCAGGGACACCGGGGAGCTGTTTTTT. As protein: CAWSVLAGGLRDTGELFF. The chain couples TRBV30 to TRBJ2-2; 8 bases fit TRBD2. Germline CDR1 reads GTSNPN; CDR2 reads SVGIG (reference sequence). Trimming at V came to 0 bases and at J to 3 bases, leaving 12 bases not matched to a gene. The CDR3 loop spans 18 amino acids.

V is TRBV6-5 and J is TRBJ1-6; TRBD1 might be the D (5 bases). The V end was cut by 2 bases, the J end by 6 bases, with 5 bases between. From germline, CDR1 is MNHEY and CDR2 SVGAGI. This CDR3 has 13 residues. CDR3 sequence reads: CASSYQGNSPLHF. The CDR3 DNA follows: TGTGCCAGCAGTTACCAGGGTAATTCACCCCTCCACTTT.

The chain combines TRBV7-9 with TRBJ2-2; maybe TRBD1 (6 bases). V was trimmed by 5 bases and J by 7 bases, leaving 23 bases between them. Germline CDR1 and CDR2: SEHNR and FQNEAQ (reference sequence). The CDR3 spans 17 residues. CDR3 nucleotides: TGTGCCAGCAGCCCAATACCGGGACAAGGGGTCGGCGGGGAGCTGTTTTTT. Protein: CASSPIPGQGVGGELFF.

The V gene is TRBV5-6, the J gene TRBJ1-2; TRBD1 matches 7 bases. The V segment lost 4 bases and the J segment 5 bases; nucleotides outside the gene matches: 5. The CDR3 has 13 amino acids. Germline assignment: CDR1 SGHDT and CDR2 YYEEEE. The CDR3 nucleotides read TGTGCCAGCAGCCCCTTGGACAGGTATGGCTACACCTTC. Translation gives CASSPLDRYGYTF.

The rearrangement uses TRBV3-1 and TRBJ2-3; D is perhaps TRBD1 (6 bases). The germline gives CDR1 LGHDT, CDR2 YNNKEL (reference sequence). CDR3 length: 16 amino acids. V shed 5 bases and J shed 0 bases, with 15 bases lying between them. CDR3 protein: CASSVTGLSSTDTQYF. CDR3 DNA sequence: TGTGCCAGCAGCGTGACAGGTTTATCTAGCACAGATACGCAGTATTTT.

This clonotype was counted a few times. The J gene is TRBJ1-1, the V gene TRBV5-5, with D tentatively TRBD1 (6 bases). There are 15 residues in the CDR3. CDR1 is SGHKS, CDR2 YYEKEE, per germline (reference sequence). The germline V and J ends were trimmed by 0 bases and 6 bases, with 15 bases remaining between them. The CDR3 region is CASSLVRGSGAEAFF. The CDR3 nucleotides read TGTGCCAGCAGCTTGGTAAGGGGGTCGGGAGCTGAAGCTTTCTTT. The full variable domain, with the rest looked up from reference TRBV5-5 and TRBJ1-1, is DAGVTQSPTHLIKTRGQQVTLRCSPISGHKSVSWYQQVLGQGPQFIFQYYEKEERGRGNFPDRFSARQFPNYSSELNVNALLLGDSALYLCASSLVRGSGAEAFFGQGTRLTVV.

The CDR3 reads CSVVFGQAQETQYF. The CDR3 region has the DNA TGCAGCGTTGTGTTTGGACAGGCCCAAGAGACCCAGTACTTC. The chain combines TRBV29-1 with TRBJ2-5; 7 bases are a match to TRBD1. The CDR3 runs to 14 residues. Trimming removed 4 bases from V and 1 base from J; junction bases left unmatched: 6. In germline, CDR1 is SQVTM, CDR2 ANQGSEA. The full variable domain, rest sourced from reference TRBV29-1 and TRBJ2-5, is SAVISQKPSRDICQRGTSLTIQCQVDSQVTMMFWYRQQPGQSLTLIATANQGSEATYESGFVIDKFPISRPNLTFSTLTVSNMSPEDSSIYLCSVVFGQAQETQYFGPGTRLLVL.

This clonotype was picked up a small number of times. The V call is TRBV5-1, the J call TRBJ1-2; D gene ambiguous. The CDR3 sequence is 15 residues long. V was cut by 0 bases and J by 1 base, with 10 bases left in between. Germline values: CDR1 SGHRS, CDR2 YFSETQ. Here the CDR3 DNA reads TGCGCCAGCAGCTTGGATGCCCAAGTTAACTATGGCTACACCTTC. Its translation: CASSLDAQVNYGYTF.

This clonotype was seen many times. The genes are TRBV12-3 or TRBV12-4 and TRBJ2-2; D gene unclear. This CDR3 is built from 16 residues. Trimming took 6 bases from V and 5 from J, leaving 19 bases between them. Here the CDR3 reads CASSRKFRKGTGELFF. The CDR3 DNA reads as TGTGCCAGCAGCCGCAAATTCAGGAAAGGGACCGGGGAGCTGTTTTTT.